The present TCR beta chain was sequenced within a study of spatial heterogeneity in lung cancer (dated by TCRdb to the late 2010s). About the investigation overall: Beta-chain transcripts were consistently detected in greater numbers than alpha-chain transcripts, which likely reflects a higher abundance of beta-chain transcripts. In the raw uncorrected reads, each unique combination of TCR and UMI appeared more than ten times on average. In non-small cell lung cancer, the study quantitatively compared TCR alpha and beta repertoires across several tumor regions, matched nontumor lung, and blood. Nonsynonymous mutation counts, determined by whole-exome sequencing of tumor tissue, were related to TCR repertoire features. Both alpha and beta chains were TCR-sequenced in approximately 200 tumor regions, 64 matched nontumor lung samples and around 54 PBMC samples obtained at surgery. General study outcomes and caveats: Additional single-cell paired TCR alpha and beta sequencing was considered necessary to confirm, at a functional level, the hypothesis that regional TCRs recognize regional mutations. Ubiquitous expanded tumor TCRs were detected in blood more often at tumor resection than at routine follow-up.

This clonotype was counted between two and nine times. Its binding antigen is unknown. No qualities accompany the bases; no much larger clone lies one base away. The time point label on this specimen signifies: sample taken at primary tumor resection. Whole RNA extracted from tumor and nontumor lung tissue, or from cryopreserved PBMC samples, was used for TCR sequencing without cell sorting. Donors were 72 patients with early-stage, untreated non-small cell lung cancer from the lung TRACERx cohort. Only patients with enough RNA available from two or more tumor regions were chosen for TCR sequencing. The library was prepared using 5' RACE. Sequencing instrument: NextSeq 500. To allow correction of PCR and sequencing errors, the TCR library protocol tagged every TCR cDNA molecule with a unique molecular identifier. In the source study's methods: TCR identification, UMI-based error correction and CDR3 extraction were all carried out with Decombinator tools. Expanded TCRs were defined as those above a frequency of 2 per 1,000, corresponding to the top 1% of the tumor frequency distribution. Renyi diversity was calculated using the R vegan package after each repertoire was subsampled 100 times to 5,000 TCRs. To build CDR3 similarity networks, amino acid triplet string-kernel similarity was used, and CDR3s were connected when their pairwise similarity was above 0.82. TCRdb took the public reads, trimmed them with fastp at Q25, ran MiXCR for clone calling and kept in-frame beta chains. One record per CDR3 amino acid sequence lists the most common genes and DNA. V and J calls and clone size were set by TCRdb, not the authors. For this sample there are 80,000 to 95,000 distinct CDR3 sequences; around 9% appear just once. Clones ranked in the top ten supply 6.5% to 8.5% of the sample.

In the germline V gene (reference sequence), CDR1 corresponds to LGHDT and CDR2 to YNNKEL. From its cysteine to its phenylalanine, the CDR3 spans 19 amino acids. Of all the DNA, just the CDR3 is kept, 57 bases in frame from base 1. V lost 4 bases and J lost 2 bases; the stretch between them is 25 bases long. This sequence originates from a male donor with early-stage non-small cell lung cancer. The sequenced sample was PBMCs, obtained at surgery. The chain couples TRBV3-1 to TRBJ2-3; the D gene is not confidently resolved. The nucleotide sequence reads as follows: TGTGCCAGCAGCCGGAAGATCCTTGGGCGGAATCAACTCACAGATACGCAGTATTTT. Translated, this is CASSRKILGRNQLTDTQYF.